The 15 T cell receptor beta chains presented below share a single source sample, sequenced in a study of blood T cell repertoires in COVID-19. TCRdb's table, derived via immunoSEQ multiplex PCR, lists solely in-frame clones and lacks some. This sample yields some 350,000 clones, of which about 89% are seen a single time; 3% belongs to the top ten. Sequencing was done on a sample of peripheral blood. The receptors come from a woman in her twenties or thirties with COVID-19, enrolled during active disease.

The J gene is TRBJ1-1, the V gene TRBV19; no reliable D call. This CDR3 spans 14 amino acids. Germline V lookup: CDR1 LNHDA, CDR2 SQIVND (reference sequence). With 1 base removed from V and 0 bases from J, the gap between germline ends came to 6 bases. The chain's CDR3 is CASSIAPVNTEAFF. CDR3 DNA: TGTGCCAGTAGTATAGCCCCAGTGAACACTGAAGCTTTCTTT.

V and J are TRBV5-4 and TRBJ1-2; maybe TRBD1 (5 bases). Germline values: CDR1 SGHNT, CDR2 YYREEE (reference sequence). Trimming pared 6 bases from V and 2 bases from J, leaving 17 bases between. The CDR3 is 15 residues long. CDR3 sequence reads: CASTHRRGENYGYTF. The CDR3 DNA sequence: TGTGCCAGCACCCACCGGCGGGGGGAAAACTATGGCTACACCTTC.

The chain carries TRBV24-1 and TRBJ2-2, with a weak D call TRBD2 (5 bases). There are 14 residues in the CDR3. V was trimmed by 9 bases and J by 4 bases, leaving 14 bases between them. CDR1 and CDR2 from the germline V gene are KGHDR and SFDVKD. CDR3 nucleotide sequence: TGTGCCACCGAAGGCCGGGCGGGCACCGGGGAGCTGTTTTTT. Translating it yields CATEGRAGTGELFF.

The J gene is TRBJ1-4, the V gene TRBV5-1; D is undetermined. V lost 5 bases and J 3 bases, leaving 8 bases between the germline ends. The CDR3 sequence is 13 residues long. The germline V gene encodes CDR1 SGHRS and CDR2 YFSETQ. CDR3 sequence (DNA): TGCGCCAGCAGGGGGAGGCCTAATGAAAAACTGTTTTTT. Translation gives CASRGRPNEKLFF.

The rearrangement joins TRBV6-6 to TRBJ2-7; D is perhaps TRBD2 (6 bases). Trimming cost V 9 bases and J 3 bases, with 9 bases left between them. CDR1 and CDR2 (germline): MNHNY, SVGAGI (reference sequence). The CDR3 loop spans 11 amino acids. The CDR3 loop is CASTAGYEQYV. CDR3 bases: TGTGCCAGTACAGCGGGCTACGAGCAGTACGTC.

The gene calls are TRBV9 and TRBJ2-2, with D perhaps matching TRBD2 (5 bases). The CDR3 length is 13 residues. Germline V lookup: CDR1 SGDLS, CDR2 YYNGEE. V shed 9 bases and J shed 5 bases, with 14 bases lying between them. The CDR3 region is CATAGVGTGELFF. Written as DNA, the CDR3 is TGTGCCACCGCCGGGGTGGGTACCGGGGAGCTGTTTTTT. Complete variable domain (other parts from reference TRBV9 and TRBJ2-2): DSGVTQTPKHLITATGQRVTLRCSPRSGDLSVYWYQQSLDQGLQFLIQYYNGEERAKGNILERFSAQQFPDLHSELNLSSLELGDSALYFCATAGVGTGELFFGEGSRLTVL.

The chain recombines TRBV4-3 with TRBJ2-2; TRBD2 is a possible D gene (5 bases). CDR3 size: 16 residues. Germline V gene lookup returns CDR1 LGHNA and CDR2 YSLEER. V gave up 0 bases and J gave up 4 bases, with 12 bases separating them. The CDR3 DNA is TGCGCCAGCAGCCAAGATCGAGGGCAGTTCACCGGGGAGCTGTTTTTT. Its translation is CASSQDRGQFTGELFF.

V and J are TRBV2 and TRBJ1-2; 11 positions match TRBD1. Germline CDR1 SNHLY, CDR2 FYNNEI. There are 15 residues in the CDR3. Trimming took 0 bases from V and 7 from J; bases not matched to a gene: 4. CDR3 protein: CASSEAGQGVGGYTF. Here the CDR3 DNA reads TGTGCCAGCAGTGAAGCGGGACAGGGGGTTGGTGGCTACACCTTC.

The chain links TRBV6-5 to TRBJ2-3; 7 positions agree with TRBD2. CDR1 is MNHEY and CDR2 is SVGAGI in the germline V gene. With 2 bases clipped from V and 2 bases from J, the junction kept 1 base outside the gene matches. The CDR3 totals 14 residues. This CDR3 is CASSYGRATDTQYF. The CDR3 DNA reads as TGTGCCAGCAGTTACGGGAGGGCCACAGATACGCAGTATTTT.

The rearrangement links TRBV7-9 to TRBJ1-1; possibly TRBD1 for D (6 bases). The CDR3 covers 15 residues. Germline CDR1 SEHNR, CDR2 FQNEAQ (reference sequence). With 5 bases removed from V and 0 bases from J, the gap between germline ends came to 13 bases. CDR3 sequence (DNA): TGTGCCAGCAGCCCAACCGGGACAATGAACACTGAAGCTTTCTTT. Translation: CASSPTGTMNTEAFF.

This chain connects TRBV10-1 to TRBJ2-3, with TRBD2 matching 9 bases. V lost 6 bases to trimming and J lost 6 bases; unmatched junction nucleotides: 13. CDR1 WNHNN and CDR2 SYGVQD come from the germline V gene (reference sequence). This CDR3 comprises 16 residues. CDR3 protein: CASSLDAGGPGDTQYF. In nucleotides, the CDR3 is TGCGCCAGCAGCCTAGATGCGGGAGGGCCAGGGGATACGCAGTATTTT.

The chain recombines TRBV7-8 with TRBJ2-7; 13 bases are a match to TRBD2. This CDR3 region has 17 residues. Germline loops: CDR1 SGHVS, CDR2 FQNEAQ. The V and J ends lost 5 bases and 7 bases, in that order; junction bases with no gene match: 14. This CDR3 reads CASSPYSGLAGVLEQYV. CDR3 DNA: TGTGCCAGCAGCCCATATTCCGGACTAGCGGGAGTACTTGAGCAGTACGTC.

This chain links TRBV4-2 with TRBJ2-2, with D perhaps TRBD1 (6 bases). V lost 3 bases to trimming and J lost 5 bases, with 16 bases between them. Germline V lookup: CDR1 LGHNA, CDR2 YNFKEQ. This CDR3 has 16 residues. The CDR3 sequence: CASSQNRAGVTGELFF. The CDR3 nucleotides are TGTGCCAGCAGCCAGAATAGGGCAGGGGTGACCGGGGAGCTGTTTTTT.

The V gene is TRBV7-9, the J gene TRBJ2-1, with no clear D. CDR1 and CDR2 from the germline V gene are SEHNR and FQNEAQ (reference sequence). V dropped 5 bases and J dropped 8 bases, with 13 bases sitting between them. The CDR3 is 13 residues long. CDR3 region: CASSELTLHEQFF. CDR3 bases: TGTGCCAGCAGCGAACTAACTCTCCATGAGCAGTTCTTC.

The chain combines TRBV6-1 with TRBJ2-7; the D gene is possibly TRBD2 (6 bases). CDR3 size: 15 residues. V was trimmed by 1 base and J by 2 bases, leaving 12 bases between them. Germline V CDR1 and CDR2: MNHNS, SASEGT. As DNA, the CDR3 is TGTGCCAGCAGTGAAGTAGGGACTCCGGCCTACGAGCAGTACGTC. Amino acids: CASSEVGTPAYEQYV.